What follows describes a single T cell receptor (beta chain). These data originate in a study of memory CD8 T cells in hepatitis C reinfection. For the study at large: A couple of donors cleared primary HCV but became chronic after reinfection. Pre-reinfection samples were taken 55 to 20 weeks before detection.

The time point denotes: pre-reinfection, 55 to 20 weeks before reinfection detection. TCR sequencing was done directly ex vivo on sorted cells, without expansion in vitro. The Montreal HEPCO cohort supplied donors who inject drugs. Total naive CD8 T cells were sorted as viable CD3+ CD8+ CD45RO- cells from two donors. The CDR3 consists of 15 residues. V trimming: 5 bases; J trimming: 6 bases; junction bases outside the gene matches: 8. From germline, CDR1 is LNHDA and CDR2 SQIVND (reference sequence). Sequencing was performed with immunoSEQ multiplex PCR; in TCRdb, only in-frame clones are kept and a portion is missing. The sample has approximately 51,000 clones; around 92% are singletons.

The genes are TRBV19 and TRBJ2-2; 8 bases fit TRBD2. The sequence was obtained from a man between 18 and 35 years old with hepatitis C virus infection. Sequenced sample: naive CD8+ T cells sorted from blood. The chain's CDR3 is CASSVGTRGPGELFF. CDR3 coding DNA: TGTGCCAGTAGTGTAGGGACTAGAGGGCCCGGGGAGCTGTTTTTT.